A single TCR beta chain is shown here with its context. The data belong to a study of blood T cell repertoires in COVID-19. Study in general: PBMCs, B-cell-depleted T cells, or T cells provided the cDNA or gDNA that made up the material.

Trimming pared 4 bases from V and 2 bases from J, leaving 16 bases between. The CDR3 is made up of 15 amino acids. Per germline, CDR1 SGDLS and CDR2 YYNGEE. This table comes from immunoSEQ multiplex PCR, and its TCRdb copy is limited to in-frame clones, with some not included. This sample carries around 80,000 clones, over 75% of them seen once, and the ten largest clones take less than 15%. The chain recombines TRBV9 with TRBJ2-7, with D tentatively TRBD1 (5 bases). The sample was peripheral blood. This clonotype was sampled from an elderly man with acute or convalescent COVID-19. The CDR3 DNA reads as TGTGCCAGCAGCTCGTACCCGACAGCGACCTACGAGCAGTACTTC. Amino acid sequence: CASSSYPTATYEQYF.